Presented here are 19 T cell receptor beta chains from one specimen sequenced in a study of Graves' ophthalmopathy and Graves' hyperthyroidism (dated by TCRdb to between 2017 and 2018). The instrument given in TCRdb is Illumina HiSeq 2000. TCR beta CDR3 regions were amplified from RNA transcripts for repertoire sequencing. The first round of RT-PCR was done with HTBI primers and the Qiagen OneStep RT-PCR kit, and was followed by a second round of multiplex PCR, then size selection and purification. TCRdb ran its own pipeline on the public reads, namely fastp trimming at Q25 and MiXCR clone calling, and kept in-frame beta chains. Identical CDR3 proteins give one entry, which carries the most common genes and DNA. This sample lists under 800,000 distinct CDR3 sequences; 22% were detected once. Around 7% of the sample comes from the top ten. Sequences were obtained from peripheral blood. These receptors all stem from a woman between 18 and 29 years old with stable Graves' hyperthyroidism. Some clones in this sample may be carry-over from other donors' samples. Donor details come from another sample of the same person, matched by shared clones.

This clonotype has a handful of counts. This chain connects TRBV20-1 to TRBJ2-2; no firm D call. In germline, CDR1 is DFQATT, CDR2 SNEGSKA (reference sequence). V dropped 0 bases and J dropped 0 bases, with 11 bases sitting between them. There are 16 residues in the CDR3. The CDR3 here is CSARDLKVSNTGELFF. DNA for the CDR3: TGCAGTGCTAGAGATCTTAAGGTGTCGAACACCGGGGAGCTGTTTTTT.

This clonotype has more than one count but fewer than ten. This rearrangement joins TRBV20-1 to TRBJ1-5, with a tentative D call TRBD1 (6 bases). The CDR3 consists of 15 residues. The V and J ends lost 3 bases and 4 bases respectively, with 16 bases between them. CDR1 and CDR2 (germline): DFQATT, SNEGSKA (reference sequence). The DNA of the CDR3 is TGCAGTGCTAGGCCACGAGGACAGTCGAATCAGCCCCAGCATTTT. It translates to CSARPRGQSNQPQHF.

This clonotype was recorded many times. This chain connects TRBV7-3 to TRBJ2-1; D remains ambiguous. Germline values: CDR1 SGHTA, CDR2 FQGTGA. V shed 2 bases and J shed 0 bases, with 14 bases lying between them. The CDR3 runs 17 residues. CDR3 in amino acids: CASSLGSGSSSYNEQFF. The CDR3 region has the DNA TGTGCCAGCAGCTTAGGTTCTGGGTCTAGCTCCTACAATGAGCAGTTCTTC.

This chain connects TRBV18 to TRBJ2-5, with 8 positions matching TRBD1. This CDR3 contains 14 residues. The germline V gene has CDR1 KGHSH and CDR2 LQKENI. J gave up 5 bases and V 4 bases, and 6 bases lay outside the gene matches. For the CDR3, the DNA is TGTGCCAGCTCACGATCTCGACAGGGGGAGACCCAGTACTTC. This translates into CASSRSRQGETQYF.

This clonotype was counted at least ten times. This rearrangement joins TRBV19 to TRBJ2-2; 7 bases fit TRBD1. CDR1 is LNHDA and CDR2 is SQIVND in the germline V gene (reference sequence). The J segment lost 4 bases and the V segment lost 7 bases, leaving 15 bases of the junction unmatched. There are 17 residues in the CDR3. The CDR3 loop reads CASIPDRLQSLTGELFF. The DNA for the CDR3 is TGTGCCAGTATCCCGGACAGGCTTCAGTCCCTCACCGGGGAGCTGTTTTTT.

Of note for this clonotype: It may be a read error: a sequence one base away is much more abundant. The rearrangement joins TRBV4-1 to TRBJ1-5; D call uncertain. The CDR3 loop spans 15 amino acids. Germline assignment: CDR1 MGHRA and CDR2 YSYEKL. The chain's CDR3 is CTSSHLRVPPGPQHF. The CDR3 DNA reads TGCACCAGCAGCCACCTCCGGGTCCCTCCGGGGCCCCAGCATTTT.

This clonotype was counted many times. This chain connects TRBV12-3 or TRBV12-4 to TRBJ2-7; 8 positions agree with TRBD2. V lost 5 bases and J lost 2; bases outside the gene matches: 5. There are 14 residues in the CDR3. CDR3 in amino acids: CASSAGGPTYEQYF. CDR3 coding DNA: TGTGCCAGCAGTGCGGGGGGCCCCACCTACGAGCAGTACTTC.

CDR3 sequence (DNA): TGCGCCAGCAGCCAACCTGGGAAGAAGGGGCAAGAGACCCAGTACTTC. This sequence encodes CASSQPGKKGQETQYF. V is TRBV4-1 and J is TRBJ2-5; tentatively, D is TRBD1 (5 bases). This CDR3 region has 16 residues. Trimming took off 2 bases at V and 2 bases at J, with 15 bases between the two ends. CDR1 is MGHRA and CDR2 is YSYEKL in the germline V gene.

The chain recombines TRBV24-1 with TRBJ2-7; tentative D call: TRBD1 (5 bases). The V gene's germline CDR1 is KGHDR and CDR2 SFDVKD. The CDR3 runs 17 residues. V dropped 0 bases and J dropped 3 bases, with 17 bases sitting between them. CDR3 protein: CATSDLEQEPQGYEQYF. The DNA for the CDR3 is TGTGCCACCAGTGATTTGGAGCAGGAACCCCAGGGCTACGAGCAGTACTTC.

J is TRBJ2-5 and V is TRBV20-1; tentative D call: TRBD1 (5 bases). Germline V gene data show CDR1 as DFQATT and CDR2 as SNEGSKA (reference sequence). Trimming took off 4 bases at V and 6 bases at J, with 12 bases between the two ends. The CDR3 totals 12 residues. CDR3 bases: TGCAGTGCTACACAGGAATTGAAGACCCAGTACTTC. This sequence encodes CSATQELKTQYF.

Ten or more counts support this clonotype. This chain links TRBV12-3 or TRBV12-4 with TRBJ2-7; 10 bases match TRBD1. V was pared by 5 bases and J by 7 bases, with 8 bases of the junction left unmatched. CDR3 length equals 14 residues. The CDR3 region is CASSLRDRGGEQYF. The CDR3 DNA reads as TGTGCCAGCAGTCTCCGGGACAGGGGTGGAGAGCAGTACTTC.

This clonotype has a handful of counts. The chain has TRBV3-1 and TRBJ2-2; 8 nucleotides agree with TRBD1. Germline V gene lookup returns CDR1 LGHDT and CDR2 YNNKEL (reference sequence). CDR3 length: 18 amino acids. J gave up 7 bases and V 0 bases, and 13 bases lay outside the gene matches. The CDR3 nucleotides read TGTGCCAGCAGCCAAGAGATGGAGGGCGGGACAGGTCGCGGGGAGCTGTTTTTT. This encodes CASSQEMEGGTGRGELFF. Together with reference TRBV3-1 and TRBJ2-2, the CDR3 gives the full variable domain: DTAVSQTPKYLVTQMGNDKSIKCEQNLGHDTMYWYKQDSKKFLKIMFSYNNKELIINETVPNRFSPKSPDKAHLNLHINSLELGDSAVYFCASSQEMEGGTGRGELFFGEGSRLTVL.

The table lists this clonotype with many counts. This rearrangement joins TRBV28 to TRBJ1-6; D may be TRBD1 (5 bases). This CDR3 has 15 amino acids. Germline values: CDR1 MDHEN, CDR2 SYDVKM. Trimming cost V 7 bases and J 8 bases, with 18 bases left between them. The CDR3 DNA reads TGTGCCAGCACCTACCCCGGGACTGACTATTCACCCCTCCACTTT. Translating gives CASTYPGTDYSPLHF. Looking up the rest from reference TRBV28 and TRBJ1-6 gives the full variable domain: DVKVTQSSRYLVKRTGEKVFLECVQDMDHENMFWYRQDPGLGLRLIYFSYDVKMKEKGDIPEGYSVSREKKERFSLILESASTNQTSMYLCASTYPGTDYSPLHFGNGTRLTVT.

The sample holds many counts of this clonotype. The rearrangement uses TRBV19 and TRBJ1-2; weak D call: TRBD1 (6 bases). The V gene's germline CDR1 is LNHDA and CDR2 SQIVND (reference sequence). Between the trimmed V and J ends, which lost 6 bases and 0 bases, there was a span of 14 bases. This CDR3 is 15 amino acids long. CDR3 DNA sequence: TGTGCCAGTAGGACATCCCGACAGGCTAACTATGGCTACACCTTC. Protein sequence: CASRTSRQANYGYTF. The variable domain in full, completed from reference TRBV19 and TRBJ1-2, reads DGGITQSPKYLFRKEGQNVTLSCEQNLNHDAMYWYRQDPGQGLRLIYYSQIVNDFQKGDIAEGYSVSREKKESFPLTVTSAQKNPTAFYLCASRTSRQANYGYTFGSGTRLTVV.

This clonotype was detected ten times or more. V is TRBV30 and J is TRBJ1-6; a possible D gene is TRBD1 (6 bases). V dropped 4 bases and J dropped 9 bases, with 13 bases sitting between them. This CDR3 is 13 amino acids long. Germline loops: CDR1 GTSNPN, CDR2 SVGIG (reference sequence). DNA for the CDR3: TGTGCCTGGACCCTGTCCAGGGGTTCACCCCTCCACTTT. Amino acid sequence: CAWTLSRGSPLHF. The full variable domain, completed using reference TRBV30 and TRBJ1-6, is SQTIHQWPATLVQPVGSPLSLECTVEGTSNPNLYWYRQAAGRGLQLLFYSVGIGQISSEVPQNLSASRPQDRQFILSSKKLLLSDSGFYLCAWTLSRGSPLHFGNGTRLTVT.

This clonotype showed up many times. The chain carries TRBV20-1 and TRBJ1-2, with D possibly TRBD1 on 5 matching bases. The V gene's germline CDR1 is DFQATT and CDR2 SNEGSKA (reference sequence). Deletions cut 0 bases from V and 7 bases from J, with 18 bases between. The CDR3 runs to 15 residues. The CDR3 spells CSARDVQAHWVGYTF. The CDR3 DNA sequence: TGCAGTGCTAGAGATGTACAGGCCCACTGGGTTGGCTACACCTTC.

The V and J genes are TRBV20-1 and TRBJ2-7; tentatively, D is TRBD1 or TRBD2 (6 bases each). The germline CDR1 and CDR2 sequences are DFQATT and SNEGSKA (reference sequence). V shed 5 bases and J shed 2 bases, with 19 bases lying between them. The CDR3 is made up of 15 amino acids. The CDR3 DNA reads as TGCAGTGCTCCCGCCCGGAGGGGGAGTGCCTACGAGCAGTACTTC. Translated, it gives CSAPARRGSAYEQYF.

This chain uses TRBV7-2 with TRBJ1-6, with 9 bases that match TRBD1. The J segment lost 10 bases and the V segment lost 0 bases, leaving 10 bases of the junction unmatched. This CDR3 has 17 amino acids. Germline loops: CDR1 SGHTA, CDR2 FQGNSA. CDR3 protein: CASSLAGSGTGRSPLHF. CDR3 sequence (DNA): TGTGCCAGCAGCTTAGCAGGCTCCGGGACAGGGAGGTCACCCCTCCACTTT.

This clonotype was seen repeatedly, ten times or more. This CDR3 reads CAWSVTQGRLVRGYTF. Here the CDR3 DNA reads TGTGCCTGGAGTGTAACACAGGGGAGGCTCGTCCGTGGCTACACCTTC. This chain links TRBV30 with TRBJ1-2; 7 nucleotides line up with TRBD1. J was trimmed by 7 bases and V by 0 bases; bases with no gene match: 14. Germline CDR1 reads GTSNPN; CDR2 reads SVGIG (reference sequence). The length of the CDR3 is 16 residues.